This TCR beta chain was observed in a study of radiotherapy plus CTLA-4 blockade in lung cancer (dated by TCRdb to between 2018 and 2020). Broadly, across the study: Among the enrolled patients, about 20% had an objective response, and approximately 33% reached disease control.

The study tested focal radiation therapy combined with CTLA-4 blockade (ipilimumab) in patients with chemo-refractory metastatic non-small-cell lung cancer. The library was produced with the immunoSEQ multiplex PCR assay. In its TCRdb copy, this immuneACCESS table keeps in-frame sequences only and misses some clones. Where compared with another copy, unresolved V genes explain less than half of these, and the others have no known cause. Present in this sample are 25,000 to 40,000 clones, less than 75% of which were seen just once. The ten largest clones represent under 5% of the sample. As for this clone: Its antigen specificity is not known. One base away there is no much larger clone; base qualities are not given.

The germline V and J ends show losses of 4 bases and 4 bases respectively, and no gene match explains 7 bases of the junction. CDR1 SGHVS and CDR2 FQNEAQ are derived from the germline V gene. The CDR3 numbers 16 residues from cysteine through phenylalanine. CDR3 DNA is the only sequence kept; it has 48 bases, read in frame from the first base. Overall results and qualifications from the work: The strongest predictors of response, as reported, were early dynamic changes in blood T cell clones along with a rise in serum interferon-beta after radiation. After treatment with radiotherapy and ipilimumab, TCR clones that originated in tumors expanded in peripheral blood.

The chain links TRBV7-8 with TRBJ2-2; the junction holds 9 bases that match TRBD2. This specimen was peripheral blood, taken from a patient treated with radiotherapy plus ipilimumab. This TCR came from a human donor with non-small cell lung cancer who had stable disease on radiotherapy plus ipilimumab. The CDR3 corresponds to CASSSSLAGPTGELFF. The DNA is TGTGCCAGCAGCTCGTCCCTAGCGGGACCCACCGGGGAGCTGTTTTTT.